This T cell receptor beta chain stems from a study of CD8+ T cells in alopecia areata. Sequencing used cDNA as its template, made by extracting RNA and reverse transcribing it. Repertoires were generated with immunoSEQ multiplex PCR, while TCRdb's copy carries only in-frame clones and drops some. The profile covers 50,000 to 70,000 clones, with 44% appearing a single time and around 54% taken by the ten largest. Samples from alopecia areata patients were lesional scalp punch biopsies and peripheral blood. This TCR derives from a human donor with alopecia areata. Sequencing was done on a sample of NKG2D-low CD8+ T cells sorted from blood.

In DNA, the CDR3 is TGTGCCTGGAGTGGTTGGAGGGATACGCAGTATTTT. It translates to CAWSGWRDTQYF. The rearrangement joins TRBV30 to TRBJ2-3; a weak D match, TRBD2 (5 bases). This CDR3 region has 12 residues. Per the germline V gene, CDR1 is GTSNPN and CDR2 is SVGIG (reference sequence). The V end was cut by 1 base, the J end by 6 bases, with 8 bases between.